Sequencing of this T cell receptor beta chain was carried out in a study of OX40 agonist ivuxolimab in advanced cancers. About the study: Allowance was made for prior anti-PD-1, anti-PD-L1 or anti-CTLA-4 therapy, and roughly 40% had some. Three patients had partial responses: one hepatocellular carcinoma, two cutaneous melanoma. Broader study findings: By week 6 at 0.1 to 3.0 mg/kg, blood CD4+ and CD8+ T cells had expanded clonally.

In the case of this clone: Its antigen is unidentified.

Germline CDR1 MRHNA, CDR2 SNTAGT. The ends were cut back, 8 bases at V and 0 bases at J, with 10 bases in the middle. The CDR3 length is 14 residues. Sequencing used immunoSEQ multiplex PCR; TCRdb keeps in-frame clones, though not all of them. The table includes tens of thousands of clones, roughly 86% detected once. V is TRBV6-4 and J is TRBJ2-2; no clear D. Here the sequenced sample was CD4+ or CD8+ T cells sorted from blood, taken in a trial of the OX40 agonist ivuxolimab. The sequence derives from an adult with an advanced solid tumor such as melanoma, head and neck, liver or kidney cancer. CDR3 sequence: CASGVSANTGELFF. CDR3 nucleotides: TGTGCCAGCGGGGTCTCAGCGAACACCGGGGAGCTGTTTTTT.